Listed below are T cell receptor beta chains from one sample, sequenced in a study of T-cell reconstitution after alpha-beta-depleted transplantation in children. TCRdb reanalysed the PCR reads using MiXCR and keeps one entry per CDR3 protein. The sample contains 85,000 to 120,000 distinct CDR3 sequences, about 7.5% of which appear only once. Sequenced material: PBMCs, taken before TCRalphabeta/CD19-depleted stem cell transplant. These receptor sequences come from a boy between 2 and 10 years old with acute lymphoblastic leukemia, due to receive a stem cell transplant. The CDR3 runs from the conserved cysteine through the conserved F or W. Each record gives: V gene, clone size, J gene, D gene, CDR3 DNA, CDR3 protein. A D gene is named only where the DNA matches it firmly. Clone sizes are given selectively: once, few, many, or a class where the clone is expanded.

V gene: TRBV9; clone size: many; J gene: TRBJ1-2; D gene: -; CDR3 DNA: TGTGCCAGCAGGGCCTCTCCCGGGTCGTCCTATGGCTACACCTTC; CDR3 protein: CASRASPGSSYGYTF
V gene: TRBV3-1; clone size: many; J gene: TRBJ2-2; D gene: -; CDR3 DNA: TGTGCCAGCAGCCAGACGGGATCGAACACCGGGGAGCTGTTTTTT; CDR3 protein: CASSQTGSNTGELFF
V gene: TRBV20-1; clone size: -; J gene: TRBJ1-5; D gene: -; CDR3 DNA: TGCAGTGCTAGAGGGGTAGGTCAGCCCCAGCATTTT; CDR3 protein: CSARGVGQPQHF
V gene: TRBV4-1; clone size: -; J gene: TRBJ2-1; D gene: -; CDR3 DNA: TGCGCCAGCAGCTTTAGCACGCCGAACAATGAGCAGTTCTTC; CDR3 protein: CASSFSTPNNEQFF
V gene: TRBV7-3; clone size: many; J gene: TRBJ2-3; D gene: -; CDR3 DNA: TGTGCCAGCAGCCCGGACTCCACAGATACGCAGTATTTT; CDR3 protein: CASSPDSTDTQYF
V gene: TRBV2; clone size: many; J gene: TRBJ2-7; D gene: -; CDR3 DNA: TGTGCCAGCAGTGGAGAGGGGCAGAACGAGCAGTACTTC; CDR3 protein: CASSGEGQNEQYF
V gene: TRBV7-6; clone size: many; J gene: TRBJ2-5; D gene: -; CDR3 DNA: TGTGCCAGCAGCTTAGCGAGGGACGGGGAGGAGACCCAGTACTTC; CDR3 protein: CASSLARDGEETQYF
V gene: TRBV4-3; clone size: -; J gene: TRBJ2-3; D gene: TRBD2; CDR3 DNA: TGCGCCAGCAGCCAGACGGGCCAGCGGGGGAGCACAGATACGCAGTATTTT; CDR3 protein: CASSQTGQRGSTDTQYF
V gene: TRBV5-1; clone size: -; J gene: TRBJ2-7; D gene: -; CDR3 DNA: TGCGCCAGCAGCTTGCGAGGGGAGGATCGCGAGCAGTACTTC; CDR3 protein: CASSLRGEDREQYF
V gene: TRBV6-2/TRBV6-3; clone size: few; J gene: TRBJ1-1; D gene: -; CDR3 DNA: TGTGCCAGCACCCTAGGGACGCCTGGCGAAGCTTTCTTT; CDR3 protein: CASTLGTPGEAFF
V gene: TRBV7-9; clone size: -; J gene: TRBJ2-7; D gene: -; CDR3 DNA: TGTGCCAGCAGCTTTCCTTCCGGGACACACCCCTACGAGCAGTACTTC; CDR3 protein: CASSFPSGTHPYEQYF
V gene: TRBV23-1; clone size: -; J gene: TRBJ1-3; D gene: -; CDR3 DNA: TGCGCCAGCAGTCAAGCTTTGACAGTTAGACCTGGAAACACCATATATTTT; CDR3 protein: CASSQALTVRPGNTIYF
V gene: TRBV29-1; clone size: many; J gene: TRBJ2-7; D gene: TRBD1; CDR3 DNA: TGCAGCGTTGGGACCGGGACAGGACACGAGCAGTACTTC; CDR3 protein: CSVGTGTGHEQYF
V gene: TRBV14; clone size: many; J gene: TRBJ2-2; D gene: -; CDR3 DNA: TGTGCCAGCAGCCATCTGAGCGCGGCCGGGGAGCTGTTTTTT; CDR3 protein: CASSHLSAAGELFF
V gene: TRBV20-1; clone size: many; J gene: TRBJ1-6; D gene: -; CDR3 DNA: TGCAGTGCAGGGGTGAGCTCCTATAATTCACCCCTCCACTTT; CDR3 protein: CSAGVSSYNSPLHF
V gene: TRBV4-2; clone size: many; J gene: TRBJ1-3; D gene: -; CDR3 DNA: TGTGCCAGCAGCCAAGATCCCCCAGGGCAGGGCTCTGGAAACACCATATATTTT; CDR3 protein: CASSQDPPGQGSGNTIYF
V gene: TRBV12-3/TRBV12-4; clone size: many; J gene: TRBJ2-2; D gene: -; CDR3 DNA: TGTGCCAGCAGAACTACAGGGATTGGCACCGGGGAGCTGTTTTTT; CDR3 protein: CASRTTGIGTGELFF
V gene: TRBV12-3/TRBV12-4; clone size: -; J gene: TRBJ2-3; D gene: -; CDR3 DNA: TGTGCCAGCAGTTTAGGGACCCTCAAAGCCCCGTATTTT; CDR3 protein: CASSLGTLKAPYF
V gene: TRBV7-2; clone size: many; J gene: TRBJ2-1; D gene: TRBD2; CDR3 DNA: TGTGCCAGCAGCGGGACTAGCGGGGGGGCCCTGGAAGCGTTCTTC; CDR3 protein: CASSGTSGGALEAFF
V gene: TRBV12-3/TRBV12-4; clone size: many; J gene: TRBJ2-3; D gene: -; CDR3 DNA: TGTGCCAGCCTGGGGGGGGCTGCGCAGTATTTT; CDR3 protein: CASLGGAAQYF
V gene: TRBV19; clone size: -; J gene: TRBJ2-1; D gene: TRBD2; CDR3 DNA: TGTGCCAGTAGTATCCTAGCGGGGTTTTCAGAGAAGCAGTTCTTC; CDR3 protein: CASSILAGFSEKQFF